The 22 T cell receptor beta chains presented below share a single source sample, sequenced in a study of identical twins (dated by TCRdb to about 2016). Preparation of the library involved 5' RACE. Sequencing was performed on an Illumina HiSeq 2000. TCRdb applied fastp at Q25 and MiXCR to the public reads, then kept only in-frame beta chains. Every distinct CDR3 protein forms one entry, paired with its most common genes and DNA. The sample table holds 500,000 or so distinct CDR3 sequences, of which more than 13% were seen once. Approximately 1% of the sample lies in the top ten. The same specimen was also included in a second study, on yellow fever vaccine responses in identical twins.

The sequencing sample was made of CD4+ T cells sorted from blood. Receptors originate from a woman aged 18-30 years in good health.

The chain employs TRBV20-1 and TRBJ1-2; tentative D call: TRBD1 (5 bases). Germline assignment: CDR1 DFQATT and CDR2 SNEGSKA (reference sequence). The CDR3 is 12 amino acids. V was pared by 1 base and J by 8 bases, with 11 bases between. CDR3 region: CSARVGVQGYTF. CDR3 DNA: TGCAGTGCTAGAGTGGGGGTCCAGGGCTACACCTTC.

This clonotype was counted many times. The chain carries TRBV7-2 and TRBJ1-5; D is possibly TRBD1 (5 bases). The CDR3 spans 13 residues. V was trimmed by 3 bases and J by 6 bases, leaving 9 bases between them. Germline CDR1 SGHTA, CDR2 FQGNSA. Written as DNA, the CDR3 is TGTGCCAGCAGCTTGCGGGACGGTCAGCCCCAGCATTTT. Encoded protein: CASSLRDGQPQHF.

The chain has TRBV12-3 or TRBV12-4 and TRBJ1-5, with D maybe TRBD1 (6 bases). The germline V and J ends were trimmed by 4 bases and 5 bases, with 21 bases remaining between them. This CDR3 has 17 residues. The CDR3 reads CASSWEGDLIVDQPQHF. The CDR3 region has the DNA TGTGCCAGCAGTTGGGAGGGGGATTTGATAGTTGATCAGCCCCAGCATTTT.

This clonotype was detected only a few times. The V gene is TRBV25-1, the J gene TRBJ1-1, with 7 bases identical to TRBD1. With 6 bases clipped from V and 2 bases from J, the junction kept 9 bases outside the gene matches. This CDR3 contains 15 residues. The V gene's germline CDR1 is MGHDK and CDR2 SYGVNS. The CDR3 here is CASSRPGQQNTEAFF. In nucleotides, the CDR3 is TGTGCCAGCAGCCGACCGGGACAGCAAAACACTGAAGCTTTCTTT.

This clonotype showed up just a few times. The chain uses TRBV5-1 and TRBJ2-1; 13 nucleotides match TRBD2. V was clipped by 4 bases and J by 9 bases; unmatched bases: 7. Germline-derived CDR1 and CDR2 are SGHRS and YFSETQ. The CDR3 is made up of 15 amino acids. CDR3 DNA sequence: TGCGCCAGCAGCCCGGGACTAGCGGGAATCGTTGAGCAGTTCTTC. The encoded protein is CASSPGLAGIVEQFF.

The chain combines TRBV6-6 with TRBJ1-4, with D unclear. CDR1 and CDR2 from the germline V gene are MNHNY and SVGAGI (reference sequence). CDR3 length: 12 residues. V was trimmed by 10 bases and J by 7 bases, leaving 13 bases between them. For the CDR3, the DNA is TGTGCCACCGGGGATTTTGGTGAAAAACTGTTTTTT. Translation gives CATGDFGEKLFF.

This clonotype was recorded a few times. V and J are TRBV7-2 and TRBJ2-3; TRBD2 is a possible D gene (5 bases). The germline gives CDR1 SGHTA, CDR2 FQGNSA. The V gene lost 5 bases and the J gene lost 4 bases, with 16 bases spanning the gap. The CDR3 totals 15 residues. CDR3 residues: CASSVDGAAADTQYF. DNA for the CDR3: TGTGCCAGCAGCGTAGACGGAGCGGCGGCAGATACGCAGTATTTT.

This clonotype has only a few counts. The chain links TRBV19 to TRBJ2-3; D gene unclear. V lost 1 base and J 1 base, leaving 6 bases between the germline ends. Germline CDR1 reads LNHDA; CDR2 reads SQIVND (reference sequence). The CDR3 has 14 residues. The CDR3 protein is CASSIAPGTDTQYF. The CDR3 DNA sequence: TGTGCCAGTAGTATAGCTCCTGGCACAGATACGCAGTATTTT.

Of note for this clonotype: One junction end does not reproduce the germline sequence, and a read error may be involved. The rearrangement uses TRBV3-1 and TRBJ2-1; unclear D gene. This CDR3 is built from 11 residues. Germline V CDR1 and CDR2: LGHDT, YNNKEL (reference sequence). The CDR3: CANSQDVRQFF. In nucleotides, the CDR3 is TGTGCCAACAGCCAAGACGTAAGGCAGTTCTTC.

A few counts support this clonotype. This rearrangement joins TRBV7-9 to TRBJ2-6, with D perhaps matching TRBD1 (5 bases). Trimming pared 5 bases from V and 0 bases from J, leaving 8 bases between. The CDR3 sequence is 15 residues long. Germline CDR1 is SEHNR and CDR2 is FQNEAQ (reference sequence). CDR3 region: CASSPTASGANVLTF. The CDR3 region has the DNA TGTGCCAGCAGCCCGACAGCCTCTGGGGCCAACGTCCTGACTTTC.

The V call is TRBV25-1, the J call TRBJ1-5; D is uncertain. Germline V gene sequence: CDR1 MGHDK, CDR2 SYGVNS. The ends were cut back, 3 bases at V and 0 bases at J, with 6 bases in the middle. The CDR3 loop spans 14 amino acids. CDR3 protein: CASSEGDSNQPQHF. CDR3 coding DNA: TGTGCCAGCAGTGAGGGAGATAGCAATCAGCCCCAGCATTTT. The whole variable domain, filled in from reference TRBV25-1 and TRBJ1-5, reads EADIYQTPRYLVIGTGKKITLECSQTMGHDKMYWYQQDPGMELHLIHYSYGVNSTEKGDLSSESTVSRIRTEHFPLTLESARPSHTSQYLCASSEGDSNQPQHFGDGTRLSIL.

The rearrangement uses TRBV10-3 and TRBJ1-5, with a weak D call TRBD1 (6 bases). V dropped 0 bases and J dropped 2 bases, with 11 bases sitting between them. The CDR3 runs to 16 residues. CDR1 is ENHRY and CDR2 is SYGVKD in the germline V gene. The chain's CDR3 is CAISESRAGGNQPQHF. The CDR3 DNA reads as TGTGCCATCAGTGAGTCGAGGGCAGGGGGCAATCAGCCCCAGCATTTT.

This clonotype was counted between two and nine times. This sequence joins TRBV27 and TRBJ2-1; 8 bases agree with TRBD2. Germline V gives CDR1 MNHEY, CDR2 SMNVEV (reference sequence). J was trimmed by 8 bases and V by 7 bases; bases with no gene match: 25. This CDR3 spans 19 amino acids. The CDR3 DNA reads as TGTGCCAGCAACGCTATGGGTCCCGGGGCGGGAGGTAGCGTAGATGAGCAGTTCTTC. It encodes CASNAMGPGAGGSVDEQFF.

The sample holds a few counts of this clonotype. The V gene is TRBV15, the J gene TRBJ2-7; D not resolved. Germline lookup yields CDR1 LNHNV and CDR2 YYDKDF (reference sequence). The CDR3 extends over 14 amino acids. V was shortened by 3 bases and J by 0 bases, with 9 bases between the two germline ends. The CDR3 loop is CATSRSPASYEQYF. CDR3 sequence (DNA): TGTGCCACCAGCAGGTCGCCAGCCTCCTACGAGCAGTACTTC. The full variable domain, in which reference TRBV15 and TRBJ2-7 provide the parts outside the CDR3, is DAMVIQNPRYQVTQFGKPVTLSCSQTLNHNVMYWYQQKSSQAPKLLFHYYDKDFNNEADTPDNFQSRRPNTSFCFLDIRSPGLGDTAMYLCATSRSPASYEQYFGPGTRLTVT.

In its sample, this clonotype was seen many times. The V and J genes are TRBV4-1 and TRBJ2-3; no definite D call. There are 16 residues in the CDR3. Trimming removed 0 bases at V and 6 bases at J, with 16 bases between. The germline V gene encodes CDR1 MGHRA and CDR2 YSYEKL. CDR3: CASSQDPSFKWDTQYF. CDR3 sequence (DNA): TGCGCCAGCAGCCAAGATCCCAGTTTCAAGTGGGATACGCAGTATTTT.

The gene calls are TRBV27 and TRBJ2-7; D is unresolved. The V gene lost 6 bases and the J gene lost 2 bases, with 14 bases spanning the gap. The germline CDR1 and CDR2 sequences are MNHEY and SMNVEV (reference sequence). There are 14 residues in the CDR3. The CDR3 DNA sequence: TGTGCCAGCAGGGAGCAGCTCAGAGCCTACGAGCAGTACTTC. Its translation is CASREQLRAYEQYF.

This clonotype occurred a few times. The chain carries TRBV5-1 and TRBJ2-5, with D hard to call. Germline CDR1 SGHRS, CDR2 YFSETQ. The CDR3 sequence is 12 residues long. V was cut by 5 bases and J by 0 bases, with 5 bases left in between. The CDR3, as DNA: TGCGCCAGCAGAATGTACCAAGAGACCCAGTACTTC. Its protein is CASRMYQETQYF.

In this sample, this clonotype turned up a few times. The chain carries TRBV27 and TRBJ2-5; 13 nucleotides align to TRBD2. The CDR3 has 17 amino acids. Germline assignment: CDR1 MNHEY and CDR2 SMNVEV (reference sequence). V lost 4 bases, J lost 4 bases, and 9 bases stayed unmatched. The CDR3 nucleotides read TGTGCCAGCAGTTCCAGGGCAACTAGCGGGAGGGGAGAGACCCAGTACTTC. Amino acids: CASSSRATSGRGETQYF.

This chain uses TRBV20-1 with TRBJ2-7; D call uncertain. Germline loops: CDR1 DFQATT, CDR2 SNEGSKA (reference sequence). CDR3 length equals 13 residues. Trimming took off 6 bases at V and 3 bases at J, with 15 bases between the two ends. As DNA, the CDR3 is TGCAGTGCCCCTACGTCCGGCAACTACGAGCAGTACTTC. Encoded protein: CSAPTSGNYEQYF.

The chain has TRBV6-1 and TRBJ1-6; TRBD1 might be the D (5 bases). V dropped 7 bases and J dropped 5 bases, with 12 bases sitting between them. CDR1 and CDR2 from the germline V gene are MNHNS and SASEGT. The CDR3 is made up of 14 amino acids. The CDR3 here is CASTLGGDNSPLHF. DNA of the CDR3: TGTGCCAGCACCCTCGGGGGTGATAATTCACCCCTCCACTTT.

V and J are TRBV20-1 and TRBJ1-1; D is unresolved. V was cut by 7 bases and J by 1 base, with 13 bases left in between. Germline V gene lookup returns CDR1 DFQATT and CDR2 SNEGSKA (reference sequence). This CDR3 contains 13 residues. CDR3 in amino acids: CSVHPQGNTEAFF. The CDR3 bases are TGCAGTGTCCACCCCCAAGGGAACACTGAAGCTTTCTTT.

This clonotype appeared many times. The chain joins TRBV5-1 to TRBJ2-1, with 8 bases identical to TRBD2. V was clipped by 0 bases and J by 4 bases; unmatched bases: 3. Germline CDR1 is SGHRS and CDR2 is YFSETQ. CDR3 length equals 15 residues. CDR3 residues: CASSLGGGPYNEQFF. The CDR3 DNA sequence: TGCGCCAGCAGCTTGGGCGGGGGGCCTTACAATGAGCAGTTCTTC. Using reference TRBV5-1 and TRBJ2-1 for the parts outside the CDR3, the full variable domain is KAGVTQTPRYLIKTRGQQVTLSCSPISGHRSVSWYQQTPGQGLQFLFEYFSETQRNKGNFPGRFSGRQFSNSRSEMNVSTLELGDSALYLCASSLGGGPYNEQFFGPGTRLTVL.